A single sample gave rise to the 9 T cell receptor beta chains below, sequenced in a study of CD8 T cells in ankylosing spondylitis. Study-level findings and limits: Typical of ankylosing spondylitis blood, it appeared, was a TCR beta motif of fewer than ten highly homologous variants.

What these receptors recognize is not known. One entry per CDR3 protein results from TCRdb running MiXCR on the 5' RACE reads. The table includes some 700,000 distinct CDR3 sequences, around 19% detected once. Sample: blood, either unsorted or a sorted T cell fraction (not recorded which). Receptors were obtained from a male donor with ankylosing spondylitis.

The rearrangement uses TRBV28 and TRBJ2-1, with 9 bases aligning to TRBD2. Germline CDR1 MDHEN, CDR2 SYDVKM. This CDR3 comprises 14 residues. The J segment lost 3 bases and the V segment lost 11 bases, leaving 8 bases of the junction unmatched. The CDR3 DNA sequence: TGTGCCGGACGGGGTAGCGGGGGCTACAATGAGCAGTTCTTC. Translated: CAGRGSGGYNEQFF.

Note on this clonotype: This may be a read error: a much more frequent sequence differs by one nucleotide. The chain links TRBV5-6 to TRBJ1-2; D remains ambiguous. This CDR3 region has 13 residues. The V and J ends lost 7 bases and 8 bases respectively, with 18 bases between them. Germline lookup yields CDR1 SGHDT and CDR2 YYEEEE. This chain's CDR3 is CASGRGIKSGYTF. The CDR3 DNA reads TGTGCCAGCGGCCGAGGAATCAAATCGGGCTACACCTTC.

This clonotype turned up a few times. V usage is TRBV10-3 and J usage is TRBJ2-1; tentatively, D is TRBD2 (5 bases). This CDR3 is built from 11 residues. Trimming cost V 8 bases and J 8 bases, with 10 bases left between them. Germline V lookup: CDR1 ENHRY, CDR2 SYGVKD. This chain's CDR3 is CAIGLGDEQFF. CDR3 in DNA: TGTGCCATCGGGCTCGGGGATGAGCAGTTCTTC.

The V call is TRBV7-8, the J call TRBJ1-6, with unresolved D. The CDR3 runs to 13 residues. V lost 1 base to trimming and J lost 8 bases, with 6 bases between them. Germline loops: CDR1 SGHVS, CDR2 FQNEAQ. The CDR3 here is CASSLGADSPLHF. CDR3 bases: TGTGCCAGCAGCTTAGGTGCGGATTCACCCCTCCACTTT.

The chain employs TRBV20-1 and TRBJ1-5, with D uncertain. This CDR3 is built from 14 residues. From germline, CDR1 is DFQATT and CDR2 SNEGSKA (reference sequence). Trimming removed 7 bases at V and 2 bases at J, with 15 bases between. Here the CDR3 reads CSVVQTSGNQPQHF. CDR3 DNA: TGCAGTGTTGTACAGACAAGTGGCAATCAGCCCCAGCATTTT.

This clonotype turned up a few times. This chain uses TRBV6-1 with TRBJ2-7, with no clear D. V was cut by 1 base and J by 2 bases, with 3 bases left in between. CDR1 is MNHNS, CDR2 SASEGT, per germline. The CDR3 is 12 amino acids. In nucleotides, the CDR3 is TGTGCCAGCAGTGAAGACCCCTACGAGCAGTACTTC. Residues: CASSEDPYEQYF.

The chain has TRBV2 and TRBJ1-1; D might be TRBD1 (5 bases). With 5 bases removed from V and 0 bases from J, the gap between germline ends came to 13 bases. CDR3 length equals 15 residues. Germline V gene sequence: CDR1 SNHLY, CDR2 FYNNEI. CDR3: CASSNPGTVNTEAFF. The CDR3 nucleotides read TGTGCCAGCAGTAACCCCGGGACGGTGAACACTGAAGCTTTCTTT.

J is TRBJ2-2 and V is TRBV4-1; TRBD2 agrees at 7 bases. Germline CDR1 MGHRA, CDR2 YSYEKL. The CDR3 totals 15 residues. The junction had 6 bases not matched to a gene; V was cut back by 1 base and J by 7 bases. The CDR3 is CASSQGPLAYGELFF. The CDR3 coding sequence is TGCGCCAGCAGCCAAGGACCACTAGCGTACGGGGAGCTGTTTTTT.

This clonotype was recorded at least ten times. The chain links TRBV5-1 to TRBJ1-1, with unresolved D. Trimming removed 1 base at V and 0 bases at J, with 7 bases between. The germline gives CDR1 SGHRS, CDR2 YFSETQ. The CDR3 runs to 14 residues. The CDR3 spells CASSLTPVNTEAFF. CDR3 bases: TGCGCCAGCAGCTTGACTCCGGTGAACACTGAAGCTTTCTTT.